This passage covers 14 T cell receptor beta chains from one sample sequenced in a study of identical twins. TCRdb independently ran MiXCR on the 5' RACE reads; one entry per CDR3 protein. The data hold 400,000 to 550,000 distinct CDR3 sequences, with 20% to 25% observed a single time. These data were likewise used in another study, on T cells expressing NK-cell markers.

The sequenced sample consisted of CD4+ T cells sorted from blood. Every receptor here comes from a woman between 18 and 30 years old in good health.

This sequence joins TRBV29-1 and TRBJ1-1; D remains unclear. CDR1 is SQVTM, CDR2 ANQGSEA, per germline. The CDR3 has 11 amino acids. Between the trimmed V and J ends, which lost 6 bases and 8 bases, there was a span of 13 bases. The CDR3 coding sequence is TGCAGCGTGGCCCAAGCCTTGGAAGCTTTCTTT. Amino acids: CSVAQALEAFF.

This clonotype was recorded at least ten times. The chain carries TRBV10-3 and TRBJ2-3, with 10 bases matching TRBD1. With V trimmed by 6 bases and J by 4 bases, 4 bases remained unmatched. The CDR3 totals 14 residues. The germline gives CDR1 ENHRY, CDR2 SYGVKD. The CDR3 region has the DNA TGTGCCATCAGAGAGGGACAGGGGTCAGATACGCAGTATTTT. It is translated as CAIREGQGSDTQYF.

The chain is built from TRBV6-5 and TRBJ2-1, with D tentatively TRBD1 or TRBD2 (5 bases each). The germline V gene has CDR1 MNHEY and CDR2 SVGAGI. V was cut by 4 bases and J by 7 bases, with 14 bases left in between. The CDR3 length is 14 residues. Here the CDR3 reads CASSWGTVINEQFF. The CDR3 DNA reads TGTGCCAGCAGTTGGGGGACGGTGATTAATGAGCAGTTCTTC.

This clonotype showed up just a few times. CDR3 loop: CASGLALGLYEQYF. CDR3 DNA sequence: TGTGCTAGTGGTTTGGCACTCGGTCTTTACGAGCAGTACTTC. V is TRBV12-5 and J is TRBJ2-7; D remains ambiguous. Germline-derived CDR1 and CDR2 are LGHNT and FRNRAP. This CDR3 is 14 amino acids long. Trimming took 1 base from V and 4 from J, leaving 11 bases between them.

This clonotype occurred many times. The chain joins TRBV7-9 to TRBJ2-7; D is unclear. Germline loops: CDR1 SEHNR, CDR2 FQNEAQ (reference sequence). The V end was cut by 5 bases, the J end by 6 bases, with 8 bases between. The CDR3 is made up of 11 amino acids. The CDR3 reads CASSLTIEQYF. In DNA, the CDR3 is TGTGCCAGCAGCCTAACCATCGAGCAGTACTTC.

A few counts support this clonotype. The rearrangement uses TRBV5-1 and TRBJ1-6; D is undetermined. Germline assignment: CDR1 SGHRS and CDR2 YFSETQ. The CDR3 is 14 residues long. V lost 0 bases to trimming and J lost 10 bases, with 11 bases between them. CDR3 loop: CASSLELGRSPLHF. In nucleotides, the CDR3 is TGCGCCAGCAGCTTGGAGTTAGGGCGGTCACCCCTCCACTTT.

V is TRBV6-5 and J is TRBJ2-7, with unresolved D. The CDR3 is 15 residues long. Germline-derived CDR1 and CDR2 are MNHEY and SVGAGI. V was pared by 3 bases and J by 0 bases, with 12 bases between. CDR3 residues: CASSYGKPSSYEQYF. CDR3 coding DNA: TGTGCCAGCAGTTATGGGAAACCCAGCTCCTACGAGCAGTACTTC.

Only a few counts were recorded for this clonotype. V is TRBV18 and J is TRBJ2-7; either TRBD1 or TRBD2 may fit D (5 bases each). Trimming left V 9 bases short and J 2 bases short, with 11 bases between. The germline V gene has CDR1 KGHSH and CDR2 LQKENI. This CDR3 has 12 residues. The CDR3 DNA reads TGTGCCAGTTCCGGGACGGCCTACGAGCAGTACTTC. It encodes CASSGTAYEQYF.

This clonotype was detected only a few times. The chain links TRBV6-1 to TRBJ2-7, with TRBD1 identical over 7 bases. Germline CDR1 MNHNS, CDR2 SASEGT. The CDR3 is made up of 14 amino acids. With V trimmed by 5 bases and J by 4 bases, 8 bases remained unmatched. The CDR3 is CASSRNRGNYEQYF. The DNA for the CDR3 is TGTGCCAGCAGTAGAAACAGGGGAAATTACGAGCAGTACTTC.

The chain has TRBV5-1 and TRBJ1-3; a weak D match, TRBD1 (5 bases). Trimming took off 1 base at V and 4 bases at J, with 15 bases between the two ends. The CDR3 is made up of 16 amino acids. Germline V CDR1 and CDR2: SGHRS, YFSETQ. In nucleotides, the CDR3 is TGCGCCAGCAGCTTGACTCACGCCCGGGGCGGAAACACCATATATTTT. Translation: CASSLTHARGGNTIYF. The complete variable domain, with remaining parts taken from reference TRBV5-1 and TRBJ1-3, reads KAGVTQTPRYLIKTRGQQVTLSCSPISGHRSVSWYQQTPGQGLQFLFEYFSETQRNKGNFPGRFSGRQFSNSRSEMNVSTLELGDSALYLCASSLTHARGGNTIYFGEGSWLTVV.

This clonotype has ten or more counts. The chain carries TRBV6-4 and TRBJ2-3; D might be TRBD2 (6 bases). Trimming stripped 3 bases from V and 2 bases from J, with 15 bases between. In germline, CDR1 is MRHNA, CDR2 SNTAGT. The CDR3 is made up of 16 amino acids. CDR3 sequence reads: CASSEAAGTSTDTQYF. Written as DNA, the CDR3 is TGTGCCAGCAGTGAAGCGGCGGGGACTTCCACAGATACGCAGTATTTT.

This clonotype was observed a few times. The V and J genes are TRBV20-1 and TRBJ2-3; 10 bases align to TRBD2. The CDR3 has 15 residues. V trimming: 5 bases; J trimming: 0 bases; junction bases outside the gene matches: 5. Germline values: CDR1 DFQATT, CDR2 SNEGSKA (reference sequence). The CDR3 DNA is TGCAGTGCTGCGGGGACTAGCGCTAGCACAGATACGCAGTATTTT. It translates to CSAAGTSASTDTQYF.

This clonotype has only a few counts. The chain is built from TRBV5-1 and TRBJ2-1, with a weak D call TRBD2 (6 bases). The V gene's germline CDR1 is SGHRS and CDR2 YFSETQ. Trimming took off 0 bases at V and 8 bases at J, with 12 bases between the two ends. CDR3 size: 14 residues. The CDR3: CASSLARGGDEQFF. The CDR3 region has the DNA TGCGCCAGCAGCTTGGCAAGGGGCGGGGATGAGCAGTTCTTC.

This clonotype came up a few times. The chain links TRBV19 to TRBJ1-3, with D hard to call. The germline V and J ends were trimmed by 3 bases and 0 bases, with 18 bases remaining between them. Germline CDR1 LNHDA, CDR2 SQIVND (reference sequence). The CDR3 runs to 18 residues. CDR3 bases: TGTGCCAGTAGTATTGGGCCACTGGAGTCGAGCTCTGGAAACACCATATATTTT. It translates to CASSIGPLESSSGNTIYF.